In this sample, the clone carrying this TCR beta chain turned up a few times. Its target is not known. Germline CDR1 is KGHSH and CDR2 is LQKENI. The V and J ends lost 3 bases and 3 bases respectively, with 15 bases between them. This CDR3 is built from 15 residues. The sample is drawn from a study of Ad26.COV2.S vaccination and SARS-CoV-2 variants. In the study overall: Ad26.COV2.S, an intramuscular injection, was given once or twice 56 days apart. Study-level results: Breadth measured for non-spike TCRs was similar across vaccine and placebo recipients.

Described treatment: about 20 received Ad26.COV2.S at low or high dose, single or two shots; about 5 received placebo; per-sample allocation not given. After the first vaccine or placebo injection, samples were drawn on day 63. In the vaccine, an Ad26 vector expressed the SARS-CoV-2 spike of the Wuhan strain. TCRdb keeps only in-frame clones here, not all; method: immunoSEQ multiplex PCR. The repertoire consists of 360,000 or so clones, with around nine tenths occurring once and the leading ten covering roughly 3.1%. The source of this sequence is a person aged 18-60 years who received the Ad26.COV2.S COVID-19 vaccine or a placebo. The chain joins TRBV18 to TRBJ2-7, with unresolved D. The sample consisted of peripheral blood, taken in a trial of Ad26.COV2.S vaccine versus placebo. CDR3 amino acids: CASSPGVVPDYEQYF. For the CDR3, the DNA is TGTGCCAGCTCACCTGGGGTCGTACCCGACTACGAGCAGTACTTC.